These 4 T cell receptor beta chains were sequenced from one sample in a study of low-dose radiotherapy and immunotherapy resistance in tumors. TCR amplification used roughly 18 PCR cycles, a constant-region primer and a V-primer adapter. TCRdb itself ran the reads through MiXCR, one entry per CDR3 protein. The table includes over 50,000 distinct CDR3 sequences, approximately 33% detected once. Specified time point: after trial treatment. Documented treatment: LDRT plus nivolumab, ipilimumab, low-dose cyclophosphamide and aspirin (RACIN trial). This specimen consisted of PBMCs, obtained after low-dose radiotherapy plus immunotherapy. The receptors here all came from a male donor with rectosigmoid adenocarcinoma.

This clonotype occurred a few times. The chain has TRBV24-1 and TRBJ2-3; TRBD1 aligns across 9 bases. The CDR3 is made up of 17 amino acids. Germline assignment: CDR1 KGHDR and CDR2 SFDVKD. V was clipped by 0 bases and J by 4 bases; unmatched bases: 7. As DNA, the CDR3 is TGTGCCACCAGTGATTTGCAGGGGACAGGGATCCCAGATACGCAGTATTTT. Amino acid sequence: CATSDLQGTGIPDTQYF.

This clonotype was picked up many times. The chain is built from TRBV4-3 and TRBJ2-1, with 12 nucleotides matching TRBD2. The CDR3 totals 16 residues. The germline V gene has CDR1 LGHNA and CDR2 YSLEER. J gave up 6 bases and V 1 base, and 4 bases lay outside the gene matches. CDR3 in DNA: TGCGCCAGCAGCCAAGCGGCTAGCGGGAGGGCCAATGAGCAGTTCTTC. This encodes CASSQAASGRANEQFF.

This clonotype was detected ten times or more. The chain employs TRBV15 and TRBJ2-5; D is unresolved. The ends were cut back, 8 bases at V and 5 bases at J, with 6 bases in the middle. From germline, CDR1 is LNHNV and CDR2 YYDKDF (reference sequence). The CDR3 covers 10 residues. The chain's CDR3 is CATGRETQYF. CDR3 DNA: TGTGCCACCGGCCGGGAGACCCAGTACTTC.

Ten or more counts support this clonotype. This chain links TRBV5-1 with TRBJ2-5; unclear D gene. V lost 0 bases to trimming and J lost 4 bases, with 13 bases between them. Germline CDR1 and CDR2: SGHRS and YFSETQ. The CDR3 is 15 amino acids. The CDR3 loop reads CASSLVPVVGETQYF. The CDR3, as DNA: TGCGCCAGCAGCTTGGTTCCGGTGGTGGGAGAGACCCAGTACTTC. The entire variable domain, with the rest obtained from reference TRBV5-1 and TRBJ2-5, is as follows: KAGVTQTPRYLIKTRGQQVTLSCSPISGHRSVSWYQQTPGQGLQFLFEYFSETQRNKGNFPGRFSGRQFSNSRSEMNVSTLELGDSALYLCASSLVPVVGETQYFGPGTRLLVL.